The entry below describes one TCR beta chain. The antigen is undetermined. This specimen belongs to a study of vaccination and CD4 T cells after COVID-19. Study at large: Timing of post-vaccine sample collection was a median approximately 79 days after dose two, with a range of 14 to 241.

The Oncomine TCR Beta short-read assay was what sequenced the DNA obtained from cultured CD4+ T cells. From cultured CD4+ T cells, genomic DNA was extracted. TCRdb redid the calling of the PCR reads with MiXCR, one entry per CDR3 protein. The data hold roughly 15,000 distinct CDR3 sequences, with 52% observed a single time. CDR3 size: 16 residues. With 2 bases clipped from V and 4 bases from J, the junction kept 3 bases outside the gene matches. Germline lookup yields CDR1 MNHEY and CDR2 SVGAGI. Treatment of the sample: roughly 10-day PBMC culture with coronavirus spike peptide pools or control peptides (ViraFEST assay).

The receptor was isolated from a human donor who had recovered from COVID-19. The chain employs TRBV6-5 and TRBJ2-2, with TRBD1 matching over 11 bases. The sample consisted of CD4+ T cells from blood, cultured in vitro. CDR3 in DNA: TGTGCCAGCAGTTACGGGGACAGGGGGGCCACCGGGGAGCTGTTTTTT. Protein product: CASSYGDRGATGELFF.